Shown below are 12 T cell receptor beta chains from a single sample sequenced in a study of T cells after yellow fever vaccination. TCRdb recomputed calls from the 5' RACE reads with MiXCR, one row per CDR3 protein. The data hold 300,000 or so distinct CDR3 sequences, with approximately 8% observed a single time. Material: PBMCs, obtained about 49 days after the first yellow fever vaccination. Every receptor here comes from a man younger than 35 who received the YFV17D yellow fever vaccine.

V is TRBV12-3 or TRBV12-4 and J is TRBJ1-2, with TRBD1 as a possible D gene (5 bases). The CDR3 covers 15 residues. The V gene lost 5 bases and the J gene lost 3 bases, with 16 bases spanning the gap. The chain's CDR3 is CASSGGGGHDYGYTF. DNA of the CDR3: TGTGCCAGCAGTGGGGGGGGAGGGCACGACTATGGCTACACCTTC.

V is TRBV20-1 and J is TRBJ1-2; maybe TRBD1 (6 bases). V lost 0 bases, J lost 0 bases, and 17 bases lay in between. This CDR3 comprises 17 residues. Germline lookup yields CDR1 DFQATT and CDR2 SNEGSKA (reference sequence). CDR3 amino acids: CSARDPSGALANYGYTF. In DNA, the CDR3 is TGCAGTGCTAGAGACCCTTCAGGGGCCCTCGCTAACTATGGCTACACCTTC.

There are a few counts of this clonotype. The chain links TRBV12-3 or TRBV12-4 to TRBJ2-7; 7 bases are a match to TRBD1. Trimming removed 2 bases from V and 4 bases from J; junction bases left unmatched: 5. CDR3 length: 14 residues. In nucleotides, the CDR3 is TGTGCCAGCAGTTTACGGACAGGAATTTACGAGCAGTACTTC. Translated: CASSLRTGIYEQYF.

This clonotype was counted between two and nine times. The chain recombines TRBV5-6 with TRBJ2-3; TRBD2 matches at 7 bases. J was trimmed by 7 bases and V by 3 bases; bases with no gene match: 8. The V gene's germline CDR1 is SGHDT and CDR2 YYEEEE. This CDR3 is 14 amino acids long. CDR3 in amino acids: CASSSGLVGNTQYF. DNA for the CDR3: TGTGCCAGCAGCTCAGGACTAGTCGGGAATACGCAGTATTTT.

The chain has TRBV20-1 and TRBJ2-3, with a tentative D call TRBD2 (6 bases). The germline gives CDR1 DFQATT, CDR2 SNEGSKA (reference sequence). The CDR3 extends over 16 amino acids. V lost 0 bases, J lost 6 bases, and 19 bases lay in between. CDR3 in DNA: TGCAGTGCTAGAGATTTATCGACTAGAGGACGGGATACGCAGTATTTT. It codes for CSARDLSTRGRDTQYF.

This clonotype was detected only a few times. The chain couples TRBV5-8 to TRBJ2-1; 10 nucleotides line up with TRBD2. V was pared by 2 bases and J by 0 bases, with 5 bases of the junction left unmatched. This CDR3 region has 17 residues. Germline CDR1 is SGHTS and CDR2 is YDEGEE. The CDR3 spells CASSFGLAVSSYNEQFF. The CDR3 DNA is TGTGCCAGCAGCTTTGGACTAGCGGTTAGCTCCTACAATGAGCAGTTCTTC.

The chain couples TRBV5-1 to TRBJ2-1, with 8 nucleotides matching TRBD1. The germline CDR1 and CDR2 sequences are SGHRS and YFSETQ. CDR3 size: 16 residues. V was clipped by 4 bases and J by 5 bases; unmatched bases: 11. This CDR3 is CASSPETGTGHNEQFF. The CDR3 DNA is TGCGCCAGCAGCCCGGAAACCGGGACAGGACACAATGAGCAGTTCTTC. Supplemented by reference TRBV5-1 and TRBJ2-1, the full variable domain reads KAGVTQTPRYLIKTRGQQVTLSCSPISGHRSVSWYQQTPGQGLQFLFEYFSETQRNKGNFPGRFSGRQFSNSRSEMNVSTLELGDSALYLCASSPETGTGHNEQFFGPGTRLTVL.

The gene calls are TRBV27 and TRBJ1-6; 7 bases are a match to TRBD1. The CDR3 totals 17 residues. The V and J ends lost 5 bases and 0 bases, in that order; junction bases with no gene match: 7. Germline V CDR1 and CDR2: MNHEY, SMNVEV (reference sequence). The CDR3 DNA is TGTGCCAGCAGTCCGCAGACAGGGAGCTCCTATAATTCACCCCTCCACTTT. It encodes CASSPQTGSSYNSPLHF.

The chain employs TRBV20-1 and TRBJ2-3; 7 nucleotides match TRBD2. V lost 6 bases to trimming and J lost 4 bases; unmatched junction nucleotides: 10. Per the germline V gene, CDR1 is DFQATT and CDR2 is SNEGSKA (reference sequence). This CDR3 has 14 residues. The CDR3: CSARAGDVSDTQYF. CDR3 bases: TGCAGTGCCCGGGCGGGGGACGTCTCAGATACGCAGTATTTT.

This clonotype was picked up a small number of times. The V call is TRBV4-1, the J call TRBJ2-7; no definite D call. The CDR3 has 14 amino acids. V dropped 7 bases and J dropped 2 bases, with 15 bases sitting between them. CDR1 is MGHRA and CDR2 is YSYEKL in the germline V gene. The CDR3 sequence: CASTSKPLTYEQYV. The CDR3 DNA follows: TGCGCCAGCACCTCTAAGCCGTTGACCTACGAGCAGTACGTC.

In this sample, this clonotype turned up a few times. The junction departs from germline at one end; a sequencing error may be responsible. This sequence joins TRBV18 and TRBJ2-3, with TRBD2 matching 12 bases. CDR3 size: 15 residues. Germline V lookup: CDR1 KGHSH, CDR2 LQKENI. The CDR3 coding sequence is TGTGCCAGCTCACAGACTAGCGGGGGCACAGATTCGCAGTATTTT. This gives the protein CASSQTSGGTDSQYF.

This clonotype has more than one count but fewer than ten. The CDR3 here is CASTRPTGGTGELFF. DNA of the CDR3: TGTGCCAGCACCCGACCGACCGGGGGCACCGGGGAGCTGTTTTTT. This chain links TRBV27 with TRBJ2-2, with D maybe TRBD2 (6 bases). From germline, CDR1 is MNHEY and CDR2 SMNVEV (reference sequence). The CDR3 contains 15 residues. The ends were cut back, 7 bases at V and 4 bases at J, with 16 bases in the middle.